This TCR beta chain was profiled in a study of spatial heterogeneity in lung cancer. Findings of the study overall: There were more appearances of ubiquitous expanded tumor TCRs in blood at resection than at follow-up.

Unique molecular identifiers tagged every individual TCR cDNA molecule. MiXCR, applied by TCRdb to the 5' RACE reads, yields one record per CDR3 protein. The sample shows roughly 80,000 distinct CDR3 sequences, roughly 8% of them seen only once. The time point is: sample taken at primary tumor resection. This clonotype has at least ten counts. As yet, its antigen is unknown. CDR1 is DFQATT and CDR2 is SNEGSKA in the germline V gene (reference sequence). Germline trimming cut 2 bases from V and 6 bases from J; bases unmatched to any gene: 4. The CDR3 is made up of 13 amino acids. This specimen was PBMCs, taken at surgery. The chain couples TRBV20-1 to TRBJ2-7, with TRBD2 identical over 10 bases. The sequence derives from a male donor with early-stage non-small cell lung cancer. CDR3 residues: CSARLAGVSEQYF. CDR3 DNA sequence: TGCAGTGCTAGACTAGCGGGAGTCAGCGAGCAGTACTTC.